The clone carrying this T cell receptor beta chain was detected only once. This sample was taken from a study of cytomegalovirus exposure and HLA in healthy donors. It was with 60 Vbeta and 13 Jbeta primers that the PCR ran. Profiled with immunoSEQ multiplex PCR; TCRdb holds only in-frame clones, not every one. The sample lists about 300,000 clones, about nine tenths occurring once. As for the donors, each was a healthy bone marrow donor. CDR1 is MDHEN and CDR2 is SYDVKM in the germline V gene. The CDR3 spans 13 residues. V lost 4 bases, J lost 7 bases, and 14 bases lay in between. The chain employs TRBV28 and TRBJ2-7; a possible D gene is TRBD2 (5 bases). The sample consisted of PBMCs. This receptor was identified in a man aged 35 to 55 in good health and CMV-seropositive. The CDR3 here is CASSSPDWREQYF. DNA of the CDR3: TGTGCCAGCAGTTCCCCCGACTGGAGGGAGCAGTACTTC.